This is a list of T cell receptor beta chains from one sample in a study of early T cells in non-severe SARS-CoV-2 infection. Each CDR3 protein gets one entry after TCRdb re-called the 5' RACE reads with MiXCR. The sample lists tens of thousands of distinct CDR3 sequences; about an eighth were seen once. The sequencing input was whole blood. Every receptor here comes from an adult who was a healthcare worker with PCR-confirmed SARS-CoV-2 infection or an uninfected control (not recorded which). The CDR3 runs from the conserved cysteine through the conserved F or W. The D gene is left open where the match is weak. The size entry is marked missing in some rows and otherwise reads once, few, many or a size class.

cdr3_nt: TGTGCCAGCAGCGGCAGGGGGACGGAGGGCTACACCTTC
cdr3_aa: CASSGRGTEGYTF
j_call: TRBJ1-2
clone_size: many
d_call: TRBD1
v_call: TRBV12-3/TRBV12-4

cdr3_nt: TGTGCCAGCAGCTTAGATCGAACAAACACTGAAGCTTTCTTT
cdr3_aa: CASSLDRTNTEAFF
j_call: TRBJ1-1
clone_size: few
d_call: -
v_call: TRBV7-9

cdr3_nt: TGTGCCAGCTCACCACCGGGGGCAGCCATCTATGGCTACACCTTC
cdr3_aa: CASSPPGAAIYGYTF
j_call: TRBJ1-2
clone_size: -
d_call: -
v_call: TRBV18

cdr3_nt: TGCGCCAGCAGCCAAGATACATCCCGGACAGATAGCAATCAGCCCCAGCATTTT
cdr3_aa: CASSQDTSRTDSNQPQHF
j_call: TRBJ1-5
clone_size: few
d_call: -
v_call: TRBV4-3

cdr3_nt: TGCGCCAGCAGCTTGGGGCAGGGTATGGATACGCAGTATTTT
cdr3_aa: CASSLGQGMDTQYF
j_call: TRBJ2-3
clone_size: -
d_call: -
v_call: TRBV5-1

cdr3_nt: TGTGCCAGCAGCTCCCTCGGGCAACCCTACAATGAGCAGTTCTTC
cdr3_aa: CASSSLGQPYNEQFF
j_call: TRBJ2-1
clone_size: many
d_call: -
v_call: TRBV7-9

cdr3_nt: TGTGCCAGCAGCTTAGGAGGGATGGACACCGGGGAGCTGTTTTTT
cdr3_aa: CASSLGGMDTGELFF
j_call: TRBJ2-2
clone_size: few
d_call: -
v_call: TRBV11-3

cdr3_nt: TGTGCCAGCACCCGAATGGGGGCGGATACGCAGTATTTT
cdr3_aa: CASTRMGADTQYF
j_call: TRBJ2-3
clone_size: -
d_call: -
v_call: TRBV2

cdr3_nt: TGTGCCAGCAGCTTAGGAGGGGGACGCTCCTACAATGAGCAGTTCTTC
cdr3_aa: CASSLGGGRSYNEQFF
j_call: TRBJ2-1
clone_size: few
d_call: -
v_call: TRBV7-9

cdr3_nt: TGTGCCTGGAGTTCCCCCGGGGTTGGGGGTGGCAATCAGCCCCAGCATTTT
cdr3_aa: CAWSSPGVGGGNQPQHF
j_call: TRBJ1-5
clone_size: many
d_call: -
v_call: TRBV30

cdr3_nt: TGCGCCAGCACCCCCGGGACGGACCTCTATGGCTACACCTTC
cdr3_aa: CASTPGTDLYGYTF
j_call: TRBJ1-2
clone_size: -
d_call: -
v_call: TRBV5-1

cdr3_nt: TGTGCCAGTTCCGGTAGCGGGGGGATACTCTCCTACGAGCAGTACTTC
cdr3_aa: CASSGSGGILSYEQYF
j_call: TRBJ2-7
clone_size: -
d_call: TRBD2
v_call: TRBV2

cdr3_nt: TGTGCTAGTGGAGCTGGACAGAGCTTGGGGGAGACCCAGTACTTC
cdr3_aa: CASGAGQSLGETQYF
j_call: TRBJ2-5
clone_size: few
d_call: -
v_call: TRBV12-5

cdr3_nt: TGTGCCAGCAGCCAAGCCCGGGCACAGAACACTGAAGCTTTCTTT
cdr3_aa: CASSQARAQNTEAFF
j_call: TRBJ1-1
clone_size: -
d_call: -
v_call: TRBV14

cdr3_nt: TGTGCCAGCAGCTTAGAAAGAGGGGGCCCCTACGAGCAGTACTTC
cdr3_aa: CASSLERGGPYEQYF
j_call: TRBJ2-7
clone_size: few
d_call: TRBD1
v_call: TRBV7-8

cdr3_nt: TGTGCCAGCAGTTACTCGTGGCAGGGCGGATCACCCCTCCACTTT
cdr3_aa: CASSYSWQGGSPLHF
j_call: TRBJ1-6
clone_size: few
d_call: -
v_call: TRBV6-5

cdr3_nt: TGTGCCAGCAGTTACGGCGGGGGCGCGGGAGATACGCAGTATTTT
cdr3_aa: CASSYGGGAGDTQYF
j_call: TRBJ2-3
clone_size: few
d_call: -
v_call: TRBV6-5

cdr3_nt: TGTGCCAGCAGCATCACGGGTTCACCCCTCCACTTT
cdr3_aa: CASSITGSPLHF
j_call: TRBJ1-6
clone_size: many
d_call: -
v_call: TRBV6-2/TRBV6-3

cdr3_nt: TGCGCCAGCAGCTTGGAAGGCGGCCCGGGGCCTGAAGCTTTCTTT
cdr3_aa: CASSLEGGPGPEAFF
j_call: TRBJ1-1
clone_size: few
d_call: -
v_call: TRBV5-1

cdr3_nt: TGTGCCAGCAGTTCTAGCGGGGGAGTCAATGAGCAGTTCTTC
cdr3_aa: CASSSSGGVNEQFF
j_call: TRBJ2-1
clone_size: few
d_call: TRBD2
v_call: TRBV6-5

cdr3_nt: TGTGCCAGCTCACCACGGCAGGATAATGAAAAACTGTTTTTT
cdr3_aa: CASSPRQDNEKLFF
j_call: TRBJ1-4
clone_size: -
d_call: -
v_call: TRBV18

cdr3_nt: TGCAGTGCCGAGCGACAGGACGAGCAGTACTTC
cdr3_aa: CSAERQDEQYF
j_call: TRBJ2-7
clone_size: -
d_call: -
v_call: TRBV20-1

cdr3_nt: TGTGCCAGCAGATGGGCGGACAGGAGTTACTATGGCTACACCTTC
cdr3_aa: CASRWADRSYYGYTF
j_call: TRBJ1-2
clone_size: many
d_call: TRBD1
v_call: TRBV6-2/TRBV6-3

cdr3_nt: TGTGCCAGCCGGACAGGGAATGAAGCTTTCTTT
cdr3_aa: CASRTGNEAFF
j_call: TRBJ1-1
clone_size: few
d_call: TRBD1
v_call: TRBV3-1

cdr3_nt: TGCGCCAGCAGCCAACCGGGACAGATAATCTACGAGCAGTACTTC
cdr3_aa: CASSQPGQIIYEQYF
j_call: TRBJ2-7
clone_size: -
d_call: TRBD1
v_call: TRBV4-3

cdr3_nt: TGTGCCAGTAGTATACTTGTTTGGACAGGGGGCTTCGAACTGGTAACAGATACGCAGTATTTT
cdr3_aa: CASSILVWTGGFELVTDTQYF
j_call: TRBJ2-3
clone_size: few
d_call: TRBD1
v_call: TRBV19

cdr3_nt: TGTGCCAGCAGTGCCGCCCAGTACAGGGTTGATGAAAAACTGTTTTTT
cdr3_aa: CASSAAQYRVDEKLFF
j_call: TRBJ1-4
clone_size: -
d_call: -
v_call: TRBV25-1

cdr3_nt: TGTGCCAGCAGCTTGGGTACATTGGCAGATACGCAGTATTTT
cdr3_aa: CASSLGTLADTQYF
j_call: TRBJ2-3
clone_size: many
d_call: -
v_call: TRBV5-5

cdr3_nt: TGTGCCAGCAGTTACGATAGCCCAGGGTTTCTAGCCAAAAACATTCAGTACTTC
cdr3_aa: CASSYDSPGFLAKNIQYF
j_call: TRBJ2-4
clone_size: -
d_call: -
v_call: TRBV6-2/TRBV6-3

cdr3_nt: TGTGCCATCAGTGAGTCTTACGGACTAGCGGGGGGAAACCAAGAGACCCAGTACTTC
cdr3_aa: CAISESYGLAGGNQETQYF
j_call: TRBJ2-5
clone_size: -
d_call: TRBD2
v_call: TRBV10-3

cdr3_nt: TGTGCCAGCAGTGATAGCCCCTATGGCTACACCTTC
cdr3_aa: CASSDSPYGYTF
j_call: TRBJ1-2
clone_size: -
d_call: -
v_call: TRBV9

cdr3_nt: TGTGCCAGCAGTAGCGACAAACATAGCAATCAGCCCCAGCATTTT
cdr3_aa: CASSSDKHSNQPQHF
j_call: TRBJ1-5
clone_size: many
d_call: -
v_call: TRBV12-3/TRBV12-4

cdr3_nt: TGTGCCAGCAGTTTTTCGGGCGGCAATCAGCCCCAGCATTTT
cdr3_aa: CASSFSGGNQPQHF
j_call: TRBJ1-5
clone_size: few
d_call: -
v_call: TRBV6-5

cdr3_nt: TGTGCCAGCAGCTTAGCGGCTCAGATCTACAATGAGCAGTTCTTC
cdr3_aa: CASSLAAQIYNEQFF
j_call: TRBJ2-1
clone_size: -
d_call: -
v_call: TRBV7-9

cdr3_nt: TGCGCCAGCAGCAAAATCGGACAGGGTAGCACTGAAGCTTTCTTT
cdr3_aa: CASSKIGQGSTEAFF
j_call: TRBJ1-1
clone_size: few
d_call: TRBD1
v_call: TRBV4-1

cdr3_nt: TGTGCCAGCAGGCTAGGAGCTGGGGCCAACGTCCTGACTTTC
cdr3_aa: CASRLGAGANVLTF
j_call: TRBJ2-6
clone_size: few
d_call: -
v_call: TRBV12-3/TRBV12-4

cdr3_nt: TGTGCCAGCAGCTTAGTGGCAGGGGTACTCACAGATACGCAGTATTTT
cdr3_aa: CASSLVAGVLTDTQYF
j_call: TRBJ2-3
clone_size: few
d_call: -
v_call: TRBV7-8

cdr3_nt: TGTGCCAGCAGCGTAGGCCCAGGGCCCGGGGAGCTGTTTTTT
cdr3_aa: CASSVGPGPGELFF
j_call: TRBJ2-2
clone_size: many
d_call: -
v_call: TRBV9

cdr3_nt: TGTGCCAGCAGCCTGAAGGTGAACACTGAAGCTTTCTTT
cdr3_aa: CASSLKVNTEAFF
j_call: TRBJ1-1
clone_size: once
d_call: -
v_call: TRBV6-5

cdr3_nt: TGTGCCAGCAGCCTGGCGGCGGCTCACGAGCAGTACTTC
cdr3_aa: CASSLAAAHEQYF
j_call: TRBJ2-7
clone_size: many
d_call: -
v_call: TRBV7-2

cdr3_nt: TGTGCCAGCAGCCCTAGCGGGGGCTACGGTGGAGAGACCCAGTACTTC
cdr3_aa: CASSPSGGYGGETQYF
j_call: TRBJ2-5
clone_size: few
d_call: TRBD2
v_call: TRBV9

cdr3_nt: TGTGCCAGCAGTGACTCGGACCCAGATACGCAGTATTTT
cdr3_aa: CASSDSDPDTQYF
j_call: TRBJ2-3
clone_size: -
d_call: -
v_call: TRBV6-4

cdr3_nt: TGTGCCAGCAGCTCCTCGTTGGATCGCAATCAGCCCCAGCATTTT
cdr3_aa: CASSSSLDRNQPQHF
j_call: TRBJ1-5
clone_size: many
d_call: -
v_call: TRBV27

cdr3_nt: TGTGCCAGTAGTATGGGGTACCAGGTGCAAGAGACCCAGTACTTC
cdr3_aa: CASSMGYQVQETQYF
j_call: TRBJ2-5
clone_size: -
d_call: -
v_call: TRBV19

cdr3_nt: TGTGCCAGCAGCCACCCGGGACAGCTGATTGAGCAGTTCTTC
cdr3_aa: CASSHPGQLIEQFF
j_call: TRBJ2-1
clone_size: few
d_call: TRBD1
v_call: TRBV14

cdr3_nt: TGCGCCAGCAGCTTGGACTTGAATGAAAAACTGTTTTTT
cdr3_aa: CASSLDLNEKLFF
j_call: TRBJ1-4
clone_size: many
d_call: -
v_call: TRBV5-1

cdr3_nt: TGTGCCAGCACCCCACGGGGGGGCTCGAACACCGGGGAGCTGTTTTTT
cdr3_aa: CASTPRGGSNTGELFF
j_call: TRBJ2-2
clone_size: few
d_call: TRBD2
v_call: TRBV6-5

cdr3_nt: TGCGCCAGCAGATACGACAGAGAAGCTTTCTTT
cdr3_aa: CASRYDREAFF
j_call: TRBJ1-1
clone_size: few
d_call: -
v_call: TRBV5-1

cdr3_nt: TGTGCCAGCAGCCAGTCACCGGGGCTAGCGGTCACCGGGGAGCTGTTTTTT
cdr3_aa: CASSQSPGLAVTGELFF
j_call: TRBJ2-2
clone_size: few
d_call: TRBD2
v_call: TRBV3-1

cdr3_nt: TGTGCCACCAGCAGGGACCAAGAGACCCAGTACTTC
cdr3_aa: CATSRDQETQYF
j_call: TRBJ2-5
clone_size: few
d_call: -
v_call: TRBV15

cdr3_nt: TGTGCCAGCAGTGAAAGGGGACACGGATCCTACGAGCAGTACTTC
cdr3_aa: CASSERGHGSYEQYF
j_call: TRBJ2-7
clone_size: few
d_call: -
v_call: TRBV3-2

cdr3_nt: TGCGCCAGCAGGTACACCCGGGACAGCCCTTCCGAGCAGTACTTC
cdr3_aa: CASRYTRDSPSEQYF
j_call: TRBJ2-7
clone_size: -
d_call: TRBD1
v_call: TRBV4-3

cdr3_nt: TGTGCCAGCAGTGTCACAGTTTTAGTCGGTACCAATGAAAAACTGTTTTTT
cdr3_aa: CASSVTVLVGTNEKLFF
j_call: TRBJ1-4
clone_size: few
d_call: -
v_call: TRBV25-1

cdr3_nt: TGTGCCAGCAGCCCCCCTGGCAACAATGAGCAGTTCTTC
cdr3_aa: CASSPPGNNEQFF
j_call: TRBJ2-1
clone_size: few
d_call: -
v_call: TRBV6-5

cdr3_nt: TGTGCCAGCAGCTTAGGTTCCTACACAGATACGCAGTATTTT
cdr3_aa: CASSLGSYTDTQYF
j_call: TRBJ2-3
clone_size: few
d_call: -
v_call: TRBV11-2